Presented here are 12 T cell receptor beta chains from one specimen sequenced in a study of blood T cells in healthy people across ages. A second PCR of roughly 7 to 11 cycles used a sample-barcoded 5' primer and a J-beta primer mix. TCRdb independently ran MiXCR on the 5' RACE reads; one entry per CDR3 protein. The table includes 850,000 to 1,100,000 distinct CDR3 sequences, 35% to 40% detected once. The specimen sequenced was blood. The source of these receptors is a man between 18 and 29 years old in good health.

This clonotype was seen repeatedly, ten times or more. In DNA form, the CDR3 reads TGCTCCCCTATGGGGGGAACTAGCACAGATACGCAGTATTTT. Residues: CSPMGGTSTDTQYF. The chain employs TRBV20-1 and TRBJ2-3, with D perhaps matching TRBD2 (6 bases). The CDR3 length is 14 residues. CDR1 is DFQATT, CDR2 SNEGSKA, per germline (reference sequence).

This clonotype was recorded a few times. V gene TRBV7-9 combines with J gene TRBJ2-3; D not certain. CDR1 and CDR2 (germline): SEHNR, FQNEAQ (reference sequence). The CDR3 covers 11 residues. V was clipped by 10 bases and J by 9 bases, with 14 bases between them. CDR3 nucleotide sequence: TGTGCCACCCATTCCGGAGTAACGCAGTATTTT. It is translated as CATHSGVTQYF.

The V gene is TRBV7-2, the J gene TRBJ1-2; D unclear. There are 14 residues in the CDR3. Germline-derived CDR1 and CDR2 are SGHTA and FQGNSA. With 5 bases removed from V and 6 bases from J, the gap between germline ends came to 16 bases. CDR3 sequence reads: CASSLPTSINGYTF. In DNA, the CDR3 is TGTGCCAGCAGCCTCCCCACGTCTATAAATGGCTACACCTTC.

The table lists this clonotype with a few counts. The V gene is TRBV10-3, the J gene TRBJ1-1; no reliable D call. The CDR3 has 15 residues. CDR1 is ENHRY and CDR2 is SYGVKD in the germline V gene. V lost 2 bases and J lost 1, with 11 bases in between. For the CDR3, the DNA is TGTGCCATCAGTGAGCATTCCGGAGAGAACACTGAAGCTTTCTTT. The encoded protein is CAISEHSGENTEAFF.

This clonotype was counted between two and nine times. J is TRBJ2-3 and V is TRBV7-2; TRBD1 agrees at 7 bases. CDR1 and CDR2 from the germline V gene are SGHTA and FQGNSA. The V segment lost 5 bases and the J segment 2 bases; nucleotides outside the gene matches: 10. The CDR3 spans 16 residues. The CDR3 nucleotides are TGTGCCAGCAGCCTCGTAGGGACAGTGGTCACAGATACGCAGTATTTT. It translates to CASSLVGTVVTDTQYF.

The CDR3 reads CASSDQQETLMENIQYF. The CDR3 DNA reads TGTGCCAGCAGCGATCAACAGGAGACCCTCATGGAAAACATTCAGTACTTC. V is TRBV7-9 and J is TRBJ2-4; D might be TRBD1 (5 bases). This CDR3 contains 17 residues. Trimming stripped 5 bases from V and 5 bases from J, with 22 bases between. Looked up from germline, CDR1 is SEHNR and CDR2 is FQNEAQ (reference sequence).

This clonotype was seen at least ten times. The chain employs TRBV7-9 and TRBJ2-7; no firm D call. Germline V CDR1 and CDR2: SEHNR, FQNEAQ (reference sequence). Deletions cut 0 bases from V and 3 bases from J, with 12 bases between. The CDR3 loop spans 15 amino acids. The CDR3 loop reads CASSLAVTGFYEQYF. In nucleotides, the CDR3 is TGTGCCAGCAGCTTAGCCGTTACGGGCTTCTACGAGCAGTACTTC.

This clonotype was found a few times. The chain has TRBV28 and TRBJ2-1; 11 bases map to TRBD1. Germline V CDR1 and CDR2: MDHEN, SYDVKM. This CDR3 is 15 amino acids long. J gave up 8 bases and V 7 bases, and 10 bases lay outside the gene matches. CDR3 protein: CASTPSGQGGYEQFF. The CDR3 region has the DNA TGTGCCAGCACTCCCTCGGGACAGGGGGGCTATGAGCAGTTCTTC.

This clonotype is a singleton in its sample. V and J are TRBV4-3 and TRBJ2-2; D uncertain. Per the germline V gene, CDR1 is LGHNA and CDR2 is YSLEER. Between the trimmed V and J ends, which lost 0 bases and 0 bases, there was a span of 5 bases. This CDR3 has 15 residues. The CDR3 sequence is CASSQEGPNTGELFF. CDR3 nucleotide sequence: TGCGCCAGCAGCCAAGAAGGCCCGAACACCGGGGAGCTGTTTTTT.

This sequence joins TRBV20-1 and TRBJ2-3; D possibly corresponds to TRBD2 (6 bases). Germline V CDR1 and CDR2: DFQATT, SNEGSKA (reference sequence). V was cut by 5 bases and J by 0 bases, with 12 bases left in between. This CDR3 spans 14 amino acids. The CDR3 sequence: CSAPAAGSTDTQYF. The DNA of the CDR3 is TGCAGTGCTCCAGCGGCGGGGAGCACAGATACGCAGTATTTT.

As for this clonotype: A read error may be the cause here, since a much bigger clone is one base away. This chain uses TRBV4-3 with TRBJ2-1, with D tentatively TRBD1 or TRBD2 (5 bases each). The end of the DNA is better explained by TRBJ2-7, so the J call may be wrong. The germline V gene encodes CDR1 LGHNA and CDR2 YSLEER. This CDR3 spans 14 amino acids. The CDR3 nucleotides are TGCGCCAGCAGCCAAGATAGATGGGGGAATGAGCAGTACTTC. Translation: CASSQDRWGNEQYF.

The J gene is TRBJ2-2, the V gene TRBV7-2, with no clear D. This CDR3 has 14 amino acids. Germline V gene data show CDR1 as SGHTA and CDR2 as FQGNSA. V lost 1 base and J lost 4, with 7 bases in between. The CDR3 spells CASSLVWSTGELFF. In DNA, the CDR3 is TGTGCCAGCAGCTTAGTCTGGAGCACCGGGGAGCTGTTTTTT.